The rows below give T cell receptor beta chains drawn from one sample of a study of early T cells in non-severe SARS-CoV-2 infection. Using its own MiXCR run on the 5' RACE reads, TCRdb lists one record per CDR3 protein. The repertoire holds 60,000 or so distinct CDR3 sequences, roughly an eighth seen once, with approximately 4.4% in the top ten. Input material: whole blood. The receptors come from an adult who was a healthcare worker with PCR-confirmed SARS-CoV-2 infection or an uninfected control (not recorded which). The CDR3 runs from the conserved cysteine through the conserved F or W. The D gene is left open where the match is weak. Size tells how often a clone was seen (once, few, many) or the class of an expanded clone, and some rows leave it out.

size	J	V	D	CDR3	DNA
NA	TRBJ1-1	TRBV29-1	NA	CSGGNTEAFF	TGCAGCGGGGGGAACACTGAAGCTTTCTTT
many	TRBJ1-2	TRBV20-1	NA	CSARDSTTNGYTF	TGCAGTGCTAGAGATTCGACAACGAATGGCTACACCTTC
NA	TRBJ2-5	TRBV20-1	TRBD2	CSVVGGAEETQYF	TGCAGTGTTGTCGGGGGGGCCGAAGAGACCCAGTACTTC
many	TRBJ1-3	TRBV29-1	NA	CSVAGVGNTIYF	TGCAGCGTAGCAGGGGTCGGAAACACCATATATTTT
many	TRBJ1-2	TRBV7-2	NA	CASSLARADGYTF	TGTGCCAGCAGCTTAGCCAGGGCGGATGGCTACACCTTC
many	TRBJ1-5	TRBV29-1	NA	CSVGGGEGQPQHF	TGCAGCGTTGGAGGGGGGGAAGGTCAGCCCCAGCATTTT
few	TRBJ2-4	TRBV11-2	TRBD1	CASSPGQGIYIQYF	TGTGCCAGCAGCCCGGGACAGGGAATATACATTCAGTACTTC
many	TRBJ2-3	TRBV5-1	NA	CASSLTGEVADTQYF	TGCGCCAGCAGCTTAACGGGAGAGGTCGCAGATACGCAGTATTTT
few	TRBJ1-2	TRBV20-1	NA	CSARQGERGYTF	TGCAGTGCTAGACAAGGGGAGCGTGGCTACACCTTC
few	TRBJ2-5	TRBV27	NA	CASNPRGPQETQYF	TGTGCCAGCAACCCGCGGGGCCCCCAAGAGACCCAGTACTTC
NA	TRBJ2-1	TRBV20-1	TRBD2	CSALGLAGGNYNEQFF	TGCAGTGCCCTGGGACTAGCGGGGGGAAACTACAATGAGCAGTTCTTC
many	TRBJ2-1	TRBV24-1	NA	CATSDSTGSSYNEQFF	TGTGCCACCAGTGATTCCACAGGGAGCTCCTACAATGAGCAGTTCTTC
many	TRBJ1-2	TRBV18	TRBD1	CASSPDRGNYGYTF	TGTGCCAGCTCACCCGACAGGGGCAACTATGGCTACACCTTC
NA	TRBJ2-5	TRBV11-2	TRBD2	CASSFGSGSTGETQYF	TGTGCCAGCAGCTTCGGTAGCGGGAGTACGGGGGAGACCCAGTACTTC
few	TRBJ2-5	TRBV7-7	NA	CASSLGSSGQETQYF	TGTGCTAGCAGCTTAGGGAGTTCAGGGCAAGAGACCCAGTACTTC
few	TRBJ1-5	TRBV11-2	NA	CASSSGQTSNQPQHF	TGTGCCAGCAGCTCAGGACAGACAAGCAATCAGCCCCAGCATTTT
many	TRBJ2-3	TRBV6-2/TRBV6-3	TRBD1	CASSYIGQGPYTDTQYF	TGTGCCAGCAGTTACATCGGACAGGGTCCCTACACAGATACGCAGTATTTT
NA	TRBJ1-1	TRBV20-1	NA	CSARMNTEAFF	TGCAGTGCTAGGATGAACACTGAAGCTTTCTTT
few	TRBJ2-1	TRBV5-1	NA	CASRSEAPYNEQFF	TGCGCCAGCAGGTCGGAAGCCCCCTACAATGAGCAGTTCTTC
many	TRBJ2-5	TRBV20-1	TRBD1	CSAFGQGETQYF	TGCAGTGCTTTCGGACAGGGAGAGACCCAGTACTTC
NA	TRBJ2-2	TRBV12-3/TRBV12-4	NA	CASSYYQRNTGELFF	TGTGCCAGCAGTTATTATCAAAGGAACACCGGGGAGCTGTTTTTT
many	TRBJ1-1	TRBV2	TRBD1	CASLGQGTEAFF	TGTGCCAGCCTCGGACAGGGGACTGAAGCTTTCTTT
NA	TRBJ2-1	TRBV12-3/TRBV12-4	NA	CASSPGPSGNEQFF	TGTGCCAGCAGTCCGGGACCGTCTGGCAATGAGCAGTTCTTC